This T cell receptor (beta chain) is from a study of T-cell reconstitution after alpha-beta-depleted transplantation in children. Broader study findings: Reportedly, roughly two months post-transplant, alpha-beta T cells arose from several hundred expanded graft clones. It was newly produced T cells that mostly accounted for T-cell counts and diversity one year after transplant.

Per the germline V gene, CDR1 is MNHEY and CDR2 is SVGAGI. Trimming left V 2 bases short and J 1 base short, with 5 bases between. The CDR3 spans 13 residues. This sample's TCRbeta library carried unique molecular identifier barcodes. Each CDR3 protein is one row after TCRdb ran MiXCR on the PCR reads. The table lists fewer than 550,000 distinct CDR3 sequences, roughly a tenth of them singletons, with 2% to 2.5% in the top ten. This clonotype was detected ten times or more. The antigen is not known. Sample: PBMCs, taken before TCRalphabeta/CD19-depleted stem cell transplant. The sequence derives from a child younger than 10 with inherited bone marrow failure, due to receive a stem cell transplant. V is TRBV6-5 and J is TRBJ1-1, with D unclear. CDR3 nucleotide sequence: TGTGCCAGCAGTTACACTAGGAACACTGAAGCTTTCTTT. Translating gives CASSYTRNTEAFF.